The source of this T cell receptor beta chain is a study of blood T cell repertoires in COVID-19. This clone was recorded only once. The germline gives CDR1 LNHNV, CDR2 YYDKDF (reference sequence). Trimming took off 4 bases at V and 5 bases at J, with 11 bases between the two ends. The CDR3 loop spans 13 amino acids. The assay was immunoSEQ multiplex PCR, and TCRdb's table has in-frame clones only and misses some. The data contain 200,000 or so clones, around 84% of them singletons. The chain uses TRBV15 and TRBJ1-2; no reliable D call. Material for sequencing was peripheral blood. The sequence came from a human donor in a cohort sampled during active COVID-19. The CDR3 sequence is CATSNVAIYGYTF. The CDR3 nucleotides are TGTGCCACCAGCAACGTCGCGATATATGGCTACACCTTC.